The clone carrying this T cell receptor beta chain was observed a single time. V shed 1 base, J shed 3 bases, and the junction held 3 bases outside the gene matches. The CDR3 contains 17 residues. Germline V lookup: CDR1 KGHSH, CDR2 LQKENI. These data belong to a study of blood T cell repertoires in COVID-19. On the study more broadly: Sites in the United States, Italy and Spain provided acute and convalescent COVID-19 samples.

The repertoire was sequenced with immunoSEQ multiplex PCR; TCRdb's copy has only in-frame clones and lacks some. The data hold 400,000 or so clones, with approximately 91% observed a single time. The source of this sequence is a woman aged 40 to 50 with acute COVID-19. The sample was PBMCs or T cells enriched from blood (not recorded which). V gene TRBV18 combines with J gene TRBJ2-2; 12 nucleotides align to TRBD1. The CDR3 DNA reads TGTGCCAGCTCACCACGAGGGACAGGGGGCGACACCGGGGAGCTGTTTTTT. It codes for CASSPRGTGGDTGELFF.